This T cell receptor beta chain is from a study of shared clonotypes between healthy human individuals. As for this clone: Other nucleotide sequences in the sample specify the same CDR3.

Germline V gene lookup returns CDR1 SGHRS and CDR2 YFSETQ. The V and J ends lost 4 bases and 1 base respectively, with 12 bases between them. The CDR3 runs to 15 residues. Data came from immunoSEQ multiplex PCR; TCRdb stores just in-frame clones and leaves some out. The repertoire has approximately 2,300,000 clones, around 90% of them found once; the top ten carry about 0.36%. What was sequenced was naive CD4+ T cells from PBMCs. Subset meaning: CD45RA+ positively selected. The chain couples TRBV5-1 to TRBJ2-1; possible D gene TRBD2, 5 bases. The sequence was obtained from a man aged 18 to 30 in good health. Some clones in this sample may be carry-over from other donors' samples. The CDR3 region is CASSLLGESYNEQFF. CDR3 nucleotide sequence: TGCGCCAGCAGCCTGTTGGGAGAGTCCTACAATGAGCAGTTCTTC.